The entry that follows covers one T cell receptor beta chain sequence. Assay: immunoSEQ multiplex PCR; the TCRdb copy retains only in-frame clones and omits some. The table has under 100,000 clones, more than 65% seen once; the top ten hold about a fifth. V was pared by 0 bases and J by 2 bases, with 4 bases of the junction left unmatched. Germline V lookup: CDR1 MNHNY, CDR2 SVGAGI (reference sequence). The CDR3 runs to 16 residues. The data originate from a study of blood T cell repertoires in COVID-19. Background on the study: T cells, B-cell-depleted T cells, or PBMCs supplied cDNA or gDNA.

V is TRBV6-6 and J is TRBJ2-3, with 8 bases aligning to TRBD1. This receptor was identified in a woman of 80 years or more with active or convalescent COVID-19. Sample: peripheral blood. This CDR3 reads CASSYSTRGHTDTQYF. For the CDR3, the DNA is TGTGCCAGCAGTTACTCGACCAGGGGGCACACAGATACGCAGTATTTT.